A single sample is the source of the 12 T cell receptor beta chains below, sequenced in a study of tumor and adjacent non-tumor tissue in lung cancer. This sample's RNA came from whole unsorted tissue. A modified ARM-PCR protocol with three rounds of nested PCR amplified TCRbeta. TCRdb ran MiXCR on the multiplex PCR reads and lists one entry per CDR3 protein. The sample comprises more than 120,000 distinct CDR3 sequences, roughly 66% of which are singletons, and roughly 20% rests with the top ten. Sequenced input: lung tumor tissue. The receptors stem from a man aged 55-75 years with small cell lung cancer.

With regard to this clonotype: This clone may be a read error of a much larger clone one base away. V usage is TRBV20-1 and J usage is TRBJ1-1; D not certain. The V and J ends lost 7 bases and 3 bases respectively, with 6 bases between them. Germline V gene data show CDR1 as DFQATT and CDR2 as SNEGSKA (reference sequence). The CDR3 runs to 10 residues. The CDR3, as DNA: TGCAGTGTGCTGTACACTGAAGCTTTCTTT. It codes for CSVLYTEAFF.

This clonotype was recorded a few times. Written as DNA, the CDR3 is TGTGCCAGCTTAGGGTACTATGGCTACACCTTC. This sequence encodes CASLGYYGYTF. This chain links TRBV13 with TRBJ1-2; D uncertain. The CDR3 is 11 residues long. V was shortened by 8 bases and J by 3 bases, with 7 bases between the two germline ends. Per germline, CDR1 PRHDT and CDR2 FYEKMQ (reference sequence).

This clonotype ranks as medium-sized. V and J are TRBV6-6 and TRBJ2-1; D ambiguous. Germline V gene data show CDR1 as MNHNY and CDR2 as SVGAGI (reference sequence). Between the trimmed V and J ends, which lost 6 bases and 3 bases, there was a span of 6 bases. This CDR3 contains 12 residues. The CDR3 spells CASSQLYNEQFF. CDR3 coding DNA: TGTGCCAGCAGCCAGCTCTACAATGAGCAGTTCTTC.

This clonotype turned up a few times. The chain joins TRBV4-1 to TRBJ2-6; weak D call: TRBD1 (5 bases). V was shortened by 4 bases and J by 2 bases, with 12 bases between the two germline ends. This CDR3 region has 16 residues. CDR1 is MGHRA, CDR2 YSYEKL, per germline. DNA of the CDR3: TGCGCCAGCAGCCTTATCCAGGGTACTGGGGCCAACGTCCTGACTTTC. This sequence encodes CASSLIQGTGANVLTF.

The gene calls are TRBV20-1 and TRBJ1-4; no definite D call. V lost 4 bases to trimming and J lost 16 bases, with 22 bases between them. Germline lookup yields CDR1 DFQATT and CDR2 SNEGSKA (reference sequence). The CDR3 contains 13 residues. The CDR3 region is CSAKEGGNEKQFF. As DNA, the CDR3 is TGCAGTGCTAAAGAGGGAGGGAATGAAAAGCAGTTTTTT.

A note on this clonotype: At one end the junction does not follow the germline gene, possibly because of a read error. The CDR3 DNA reads TGTGCCAGCGGCTTAGGGGGCGGGAGGGCCGGTGAGCAGTTATTC. It codes for CASGLGGGRAGEQLF. The rearrangement links TRBV11-3 to TRBJ2-1, with TRBD2 matching over 9 bases. Germline lookup yields CDR1 SGHNT and CDR2 YENEEA. This CDR3 is built from 15 residues.

The V gene is TRBV4-2, the J gene TRBJ2-1, with 13 positions matching TRBD2. Trimming took 10 bases from V and 5 from J; bases not matched to a gene: 2. CDR3 length equals 13 residues. The germline CDR1 and CDR2 sequences are LGHNA and YNFKEQ. Written as DNA, the CDR3 is TGTGCCACCGGGACTAGCGGGAACAATGAGCAGTTCTTC. This translates into CATGTSGNNEQFF.

This rearrangement joins TRBV13 to TRBJ1-2; D is possibly TRBD1 (5 bases). Trimming took 4 bases from V and 7 from J, leaving 10 bases between them. Germline loops: CDR1 PRHDT, CDR2 FYEKMQ (reference sequence). This CDR3 has 12 amino acids. The CDR3 DNA sequence: TGTGCCAGCAGCTCAGGGTACCGTGGCTACACCTTC. Translating it yields CASSSGYRGYTF. Based on the CDR3 plus reference TRBV13 and TRBJ1-2, the full variable domain is AAGVIQSPRHLIKEKRETATLKCYPIPRHDTVYWYQQGPGQDPQFLISFYEKMQSDKGSIPDRFSAQQFSDYHSELNMSSLELGDSALYFCASSSGYRGYTFGSGTRLTVV.

As to this clonotype: A clone one base away is much larger, so this may be a read error. The rearrangement uses TRBV29-1 and TRBJ2-1, with 7 bases fitting TRBD1. The CDR3 has 12 amino acids. V was pared by 4 bases and J by 5 bases, with 2 bases of the junction left unmatched. In germline, CDR1 is SQVTM, CDR2 ANQGSEA. The CDR3 sequence is CSVGQGDNEQFF. The CDR3 DNA reads as TGCAGCGTTGGGCAGGGGGACAATGAGCAGTTCTTC.

In the case of this clonotype: An end of the junction does not agree with germline; a read error may underlie this. V and J are TRBV29-1 and TRBJ2-7, with a tentative D call TRBD1 (5 bases). CDR3 size: 14 residues. Looked up from germline, CDR1 is SQVTM and CDR2 is ANQGSEA. CDR3 in DNA: TGCGGCGTTGTTCAGACAGAGATGAGAGGCGAGCAGTACTTC. Encoded protein: CGVVQTEMRGEQYF.

Concerning this clonotype: Just one base apart from a much larger clone, this may be a read error. The rearrangement joins TRBV29-1 to TRBJ2-3; 7 nucleotides agree with TRBD2. Germline CDR1 and CDR2: SQVTM and ANQGSEA. V lost 7 bases, J lost 7 bases, and 17 bases stayed unmatched. The CDR3 has 15 amino acids. The CDR3 spells CSASWQRMGLNTQYF. In DNA form, the CDR3 reads TGCAGCGCCTCCTGGCAGCGGATGGGACTAAATACGCAGTATTTT.

This clonotype was counted between two and nine times. The V call is TRBV5-4, the J call TRBJ2-5; TRBD1 or TRBD2 may be the D gene (7 bases each). CDR3 length: 15 amino acids. V lost 3 bases and J lost 10, with 22 bases in between. Germline assignment: CDR1 SGHNT and CDR2 YYREEE (reference sequence). DNA of the CDR3: TGTGCCAGCAGCTCTGGGACAGACCTAGCGGATATCCAGTACTTC. It translates to CASSSGTDLADIQYF.